The clone carrying this TCR beta chain was observed once. The sample is drawn from a study of blood T cell repertoires in COVID-19. Study as a whole: Sources were T cells, B-cell-depleted T cells, or PBMCs; the material itself was cDNA or gDNA.

Participants spanned ages roughly 18 to 90 years and resided in about two dozen US areas. Categorization into cohorts depended on clinical history that participants reported. Germline V lookup: CDR1 SGHRS, CDR2 YFSETQ. This CDR3 spans 17 amino acids. With 3 bases clipped from V and 0 bases from J, the junction kept 7 bases outside the gene matches. The repertoire was sequenced with immunoSEQ multiplex PCR; TCRdb's copy has only in-frame clones and lacks some. The sample yields fewer than 200,000 clones, about 88% seen once. This sequence was found in a woman aged 18-29 years who had recovered from COVID-19. The chain joins TRBV5-1 to TRBJ2-1; 9 bases map to TRBD2. Sequencing was performed on PBMCs or T cells enriched from blood (not recorded which). CDR3: CASSSLAGSSSYNEQFF. As DNA, the CDR3 is TGCGCCAGCAGCTCCCTAGCGGGATCCAGCTCCTACAATGAGCAGTTCTTC.